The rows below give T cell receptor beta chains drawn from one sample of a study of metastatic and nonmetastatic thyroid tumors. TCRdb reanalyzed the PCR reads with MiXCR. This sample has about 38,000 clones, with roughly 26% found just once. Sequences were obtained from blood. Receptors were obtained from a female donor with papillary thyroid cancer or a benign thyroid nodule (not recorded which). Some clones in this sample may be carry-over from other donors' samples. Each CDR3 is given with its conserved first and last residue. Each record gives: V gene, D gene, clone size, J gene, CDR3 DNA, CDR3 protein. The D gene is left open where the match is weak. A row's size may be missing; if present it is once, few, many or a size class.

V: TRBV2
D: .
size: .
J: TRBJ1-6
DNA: TGTGCCAGCAGTGACTCGCAAGGACACCCCAATTCACCCCTCCACTTT
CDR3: CASSDSQGHPNSPLHF

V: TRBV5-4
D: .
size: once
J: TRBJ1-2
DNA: TGTGCCAGCAGCACCTTTTTGGGCAGGGCCCATGGCTACACCTTC
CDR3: CASSTFLGRAHGYTF

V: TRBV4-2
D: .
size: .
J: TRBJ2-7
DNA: TGTGCCAGCAGCCTTCTTCGGGGGGCAGATGCTTACGAGCAGTACTTC
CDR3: CASSLLRGADAYEQYF

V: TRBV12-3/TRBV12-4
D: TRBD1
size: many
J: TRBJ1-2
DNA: TGTGCCAGCAGCCCGGGACAGGGAGGGAAAACAAACTATGGCTACACCTTC
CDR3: CASSPGQGGKTNYGYTF

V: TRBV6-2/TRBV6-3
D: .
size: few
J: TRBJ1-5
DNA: TGTGCCAGCAGCAAAAGTGAAGGGAGGGGGTATAGCAATCAGCCCCAGCATTTT
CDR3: CASSKSEGRGYSNQPQHF

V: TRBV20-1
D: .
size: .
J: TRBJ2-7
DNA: TGCAGTGCTAGATCCCCACGAGACCATTACGAGCAGTACTTC
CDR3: CSARSPRDHYEQYF

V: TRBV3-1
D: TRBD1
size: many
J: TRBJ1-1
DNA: TGTGCCAGCAGCCCACAGGGGGCTAGCACTGAAGCTTTCTTT
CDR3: CASSPQGASTEAFF

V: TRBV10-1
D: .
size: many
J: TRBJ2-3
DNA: TGCGCCAGCAGTGAGTCGAAGGGGGGCACAGATACGCAGTATTTT
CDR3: CASSESKGGTDTQYF

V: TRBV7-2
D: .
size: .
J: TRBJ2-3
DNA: TGTGCCAGCAGCCCTAGCCCAGCGGAGACGCAGTATTTT
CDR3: CASSPSPAETQYF

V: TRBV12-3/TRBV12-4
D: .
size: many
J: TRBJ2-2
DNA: TGTGCCAGCAGTTCCCAGCGACAGGTCGTATTTGGCGGGGAGCTGTTTTTT
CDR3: CASSSQRQVVFGGELFF

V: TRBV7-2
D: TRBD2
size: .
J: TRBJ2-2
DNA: TGTGCCAGCAGCTCTAGCGGGCTGAACACCGGGGAGCTGTTTTTT
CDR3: CASSSSGLNTGELFF

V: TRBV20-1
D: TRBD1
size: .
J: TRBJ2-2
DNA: TGCAGTGCTAGGTGGGACAGGGGGCGCGGGTACACCTGGGAGCTGTTTTTT
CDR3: CSARWDRGRGYTWELFF

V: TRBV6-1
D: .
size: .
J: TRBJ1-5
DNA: TGTGCCAGCAGTGAAGGCCCCAATCAGCCCCAGCATTTT
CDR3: CASSEGPNQPQHF

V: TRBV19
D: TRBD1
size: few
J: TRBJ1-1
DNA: TGTGCCAGTAGGCCTTCTACAGGGGGAAACACTGAAGCTTTCTTT
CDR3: CASRPSTGGNTEAFF

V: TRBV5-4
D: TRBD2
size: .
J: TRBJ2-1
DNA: TGTGCCAGCAGCTTGGGGCTAGCGGGACCCGCCTCCTACAATGAGCAGTTCTTC
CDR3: CASSLGLAGPASYNEQFF

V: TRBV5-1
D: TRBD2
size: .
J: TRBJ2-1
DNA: TGCGCCAGCAGCTCCACACTAGCGGGAATCGATGAGCAGTTCTTC
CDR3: CASSSTLAGIDEQFF

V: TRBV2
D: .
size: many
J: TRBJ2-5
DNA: TGTGCCAGCAGTGAAGTGATAGGCGCATACGCCCAAGAGACCCAGTACTTC
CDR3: CASSEVIGAYAQETQYF

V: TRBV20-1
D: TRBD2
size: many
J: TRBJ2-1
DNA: TGCAGTGCTAGTTCGACTAGCGGGAAGTTAAATGAGCAGTTCTTC
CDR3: CSASSTSGKLNEQFF

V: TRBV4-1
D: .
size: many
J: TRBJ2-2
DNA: TGCGCCAGCAGCCAAGGCCGAAGAGTGAACACCGGGGAGCTGTTTTTT
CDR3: CASSQGRRVNTGELFF

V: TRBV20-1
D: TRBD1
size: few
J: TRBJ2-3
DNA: TGCAGTGCTAGCCCCAGGGGGAAGAACACAGATACGCAGTATTTT
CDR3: CSASPRGKNTDTQYF

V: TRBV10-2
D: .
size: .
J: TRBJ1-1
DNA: TGCGCCAGCCTAGGGACGGCCCCGAACACTGAAGCTTTCTTT
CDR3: CASLGTAPNTEAFF

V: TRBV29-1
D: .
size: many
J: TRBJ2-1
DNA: TGCAGCGTCGGCGTTGACAATGAGCAGTTCTTC
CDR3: CSVGVDNEQFF

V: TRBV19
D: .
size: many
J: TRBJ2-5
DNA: TGTGCCAGTACACCCAGATCCTGGGTGTTTGGGGAGACCCAGTACTTC
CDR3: CASTPRSWVFGETQYF

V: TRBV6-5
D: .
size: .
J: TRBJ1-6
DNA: TGTGCCAGCAGTTACTCGGCGGTGGGGTATAATTCACCCCTCCACTTT
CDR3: CASSYSAVGYNSPLHF

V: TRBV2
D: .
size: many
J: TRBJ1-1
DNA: TGTGCCAGCTCACGGGGCCCAAACACTGAAGCTTTCTTT
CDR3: CASSRGPNTEAFF

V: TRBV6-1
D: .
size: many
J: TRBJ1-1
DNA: TGTGCCAGCAGGGAGAGGGGGGAACCGAACACTGAAGCTTTCTTT
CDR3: CASRERGEPNTEAFF

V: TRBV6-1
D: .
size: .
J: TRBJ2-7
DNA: TGTGCCAGCAGTGTGACTAGAGATTACGAGCAGTACTTC
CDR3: CASSVTRDYEQYF

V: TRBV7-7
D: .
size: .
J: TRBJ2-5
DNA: TGTGCAAGCAGCTTGTCCCAGGGTAGGCAAGAGACCGAGTACTTC
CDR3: CASSLSQGRQETEYF

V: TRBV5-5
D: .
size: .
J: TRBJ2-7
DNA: TGTGCCAGCAGCTTTAAGGGCCACGAGCAGTACTTC
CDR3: CASSFKGHEQYF